The 20 T cell receptor beta chains in this list originate from one sample, sequenced in a study of T cell repertoires in cytomegalovirus infection. Via MiXCR, TCRdb re-called the reads, giving one row per CDR3 protein. This sample yields nearly 650,000 distinct CDR3 sequences, of which 20% to 25% are seen a single time; around 8% belongs to the top ten. Sample: CD8+ T cells from PBMCs. All receptors derive from a human donor in good health (CMV status not recorded). Some clones in this sample may be carry-over from other donors' samples.

The chain uses TRBV20-1 and TRBJ1-2; D ambiguous. V lost 5 bases and J 4 bases, leaving 8 bases between the germline ends. CDR3 length equals 11 residues. The V gene's germline CDR1 is DFQATT and CDR2 SNEGSKA (reference sequence). The CDR3: CSALPPYGYTF. In DNA form, the CDR3 reads TGCAGTGCTCTCCCCCCCTATGGCTACACCTTC.

The chain uses TRBV19 and TRBJ2-1; D ambiguous. Trimming removed 5 bases from V and 4 bases from J, with 9 bases in between. Germline CDR1 is LNHDA and CDR2 is SQIVND (reference sequence). The CDR3 runs 13 residues. The CDR3 spells CASSPMPYNEQFF. The CDR3 nucleotides read TGTGCCAGTAGTCCCATGCCATACAATGAGCAGTTCTTC.

This clonotype came up a few times. The chain uses TRBV6-6 and TRBJ1-2, with TRBD1 identical over 7 bases. The CDR3 consists of 13 residues. CDR1 and CDR2 from the germline V gene are MNHNY and SVGAGI (reference sequence). Trimming cost V 5 bases and J 4 bases; bases outside gene matches: 4. CDR3: CASSTGAGYGYTF. In DNA form, the CDR3 reads TGTGCCAGCAGTACAGGGGCCGGCTATGGCTACACCTTC.

The sample holds a few counts of this clonotype. The rearrangement joins TRBV7-9 to TRBJ2-7, with D possibly TRBD1 on 6 matching bases. Germline CDR1 is SEHNR and CDR2 is FQNEAQ (reference sequence). The ends were cut back, 8 bases at V and 0 bases at J, with 23 bases in the middle. This CDR3 spans 17 amino acids. In DNA, the CDR3 is TGTGCCAGCCTCGAAGTTGGGGGCTCCAGCAGCTCCTACGAGCAGTACTTC. This encodes CASLEVGGSSSSYEQYF.

The chain carries TRBV18 and TRBJ2-5, with a possible D match to TRBD1 (5 bases). The CDR3 sequence is 15 residues long. Trimming pared 3 bases from V and 2 bases from J, leaving 13 bases between. Germline V lookup: CDR1 KGHSH, CDR2 LQKENI. Written as DNA, the CDR3 is TGTGCCAGCTCACCCGCAGGACATAAACAAGAGACCCAGTACTTC. Its translation is CASSPAGHKQETQYF.

The J gene is TRBJ1-6, the V gene TRBV10-3; D is possibly TRBD1 (5 bases). V shed 7 bases and J shed 0 bases, with 19 bases lying between them. This CDR3 is 18 amino acids long. Germline CDR1 is ENHRY and CDR2 is SYGVKD. In DNA, the CDR3 is TGTGCCATCATAATCCCCGGGGCTGCAATCTCCTATAATTCACCCCTCCACTTT. Translated, it gives CAIIIPGAAISYNSPLHF.

The chain combines TRBV7-9 with TRBJ2-5; no definite D call. This CDR3 comprises 15 residues. V lost 4 bases and J lost 8, with 20 bases in between. CDR1 is SEHNR and CDR2 is FQNEAQ in the germline V gene (reference sequence). CDR3 DNA: TGTGCCAGCAGCTACAGCGATGGGCTAGTCAAAACCCAGTACTTC. Encoded protein: CASSYSDGLVKTQYF. Variable domain in full (rest from reference TRBV7-9 and TRBJ2-5): DTGVSQNPRHKITKRGQNVTFRCDPISEHNRLYWYRQTLGQGPEFLTYFQNEAQLEKSRLLSDRFSAERPKGSFSTLEIQRTEQGDSAMYLCASSYSDGLVKTQYFGPGTRLLVL.

This clonotype was observed many times. The J gene is TRBJ2-1, the V gene TRBV7-8, with D tentatively TRBD2 (5 bases). The V gene lost 5 bases and the J gene lost 6 bases, with 11 bases spanning the gap. The CDR3 contains 13 residues. Looked up from germline, CDR1 is SGHVS and CDR2 is FQNEAQ. The chain's CDR3 is CASSVEGINEQFF. CDR3 nucleotide sequence: TGTGCCAGCAGCGTAGAGGGCATCAATGAGCAGTTCTTC. The full variable domain, its missing parts supplied by reference TRBV7-8 and TRBJ2-1, is GAGVSQSPRYKVAKRGQDVALRCDPISGHVSLFWYQQALGQGPEFLTYFQNEAQLDKSGLPSDRFFAERPEGSVSTLKIQRTQQEDSAVYLCASSVEGINEQFFGPGTRLTVL.

The sample holds a few counts of this clonotype. This sequence joins TRBV6-2 or TRBV6-3 and TRBJ2-1; perhaps TRBD1 as D (6 bases). Trimming stripped 6 bases from V and 0 bases from J, with 18 bases between. The CDR3 runs 17 residues. In germline, CDR1 is MNHEY, CDR2 SVGEGT. CDR3 region: CASSHAYRVPSYNEQFF. In DNA form, the CDR3 reads TGTGCCAGCAGCCACGCCTACAGGGTGCCCTCCTACAATGAGCAGTTCTTC.

To note about this clonotype: The junction does not match germline at one end; this may be a read error. The chain is built from TRBV5-1 and TRBJ2-6; no definite D call. This CDR3 has 17 amino acids. The germline gives CDR1 SGHRS, CDR2 YFSETQ. CDR3 residues: CTSSLNDKSNRANVLTF. In DNA, the CDR3 is TGCACCAGCAGCTTGAACGACAAGAGCAATAGGGCCAACGTCCTGACTTTC. The full variable domain, completed using reference TRBV5-1 and TRBJ2-6, is KAGVTQTPRYLIKTRGQQVTLSCSPISGHRSVSWYQQTPGQGLQFLFEYFSETQRNKGNFPGRFSGRQFSNSRSEMNVSTLELGDSALYLCTSSLNDKSNRANVLTFGAGSRLTVL.

The table lists this clonotype with many counts. A junction end diverges from the germline sequence, so it may reflect a read error. The gene calls are TRBV7-7 and TRBJ2-5; 7 bases agree with TRBD1. This CDR3 is 14 amino acids long. Germline values: CDR1 SSHAT, CDR2 FNYEAQ (reference sequence). This CDR3 reads CASSRDRALRTQYF. The CDR3 bases are TGTGCTAGCAGCCGCGACAGGGCCCTCCGGACCCAGTACTTC.

Many counts were recorded for this clonotype. The chain uses TRBV7-2 and TRBJ1-1, with 9 bases fitting TRBD1. CDR3 length equals 14 residues. V was pared by 7 bases and J by 4 bases, with 7 bases of the junction left unmatched. Germline CDR1 SGHTA, CDR2 FQGNSA. For the CDR3, the DNA is TGTGCCAGCACCGGGGGGACAGGGTTCACTGAAGCTTTCTTT. It is translated as CASTGGTGFTEAFF.

This clonotype was observed many times. CDR3 loop: CASKDREAGELFF. For the CDR3, the DNA is TGTGCCAGTAAAGACAGGGAGGCCGGGGAGCTGTTTTTT. The chain is built from TRBV28 and TRBJ2-2; a possible D gene is TRBD1 (7 bases). Trimming took off 9 bases at V and 6 bases at J, with 14 bases between the two ends. The germline CDR1 and CDR2 sequences are MDHEN and SYDVKM. This CDR3 contains 13 residues. Based on the CDR3 plus reference TRBV28 and TRBJ2-2, the full variable domain is DVKVTQSSRYLVKRTGEKVFLECVQDMDHENMFWYRQDPGLGLRLIYFSYDVKMKEKGDIPEGYSVSREKKERFSLILESASTNQTSMYLCASKDREAGELFFGEGSRLTVL.

The V and J genes are TRBV7-9 and TRBJ2-5, with D tentatively TRBD2 (5 bases). Germline CDR1 and CDR2: SEHNR and FQNEAQ (reference sequence). The CDR3 is 15 amino acids. The ends were cut back, 2 bases at V and 3 bases at J, with 13 bases in the middle. This CDR3 reads CASSLLEADKETQYF. For the CDR3, the DNA is TGTGCCAGCAGCTTATTAGAAGCGGATAAAGAGACCCAGTACTTC. The entire variable domain, with the rest obtained from reference TRBV7-9 and TRBJ2-5, is as follows: DTGVSQNPRHKITKRGQNVTFRCDPISEHNRLYWYRQTLGQGPEFLTYFQNEAQLEKSRLLSDRFSAERPKGSFSTLEIQRTEQGDSAMYLCASSLLEADKETQYFGPGTRLLVL.

The chain joins TRBV20-1 to TRBJ1-1; D is ambiguous. The V end was cut by 6 bases, the J end by 6 bases, with 11 bases between. The CDR3 is 11 amino acids. Germline V gene data show CDR1 as DFQATT and CDR2 as SNEGSKA (reference sequence). This chain's CDR3 is CSASKPAEAFF. As DNA, the CDR3 is TGCAGTGCGTCTAAACCAGCTGAAGCTTTCTTT.

This chain links TRBV9 with TRBJ2-1; D not resolved. Germline CDR1 is SGDLS and CDR2 is YYNGEE. The CDR3 consists of 14 residues. V was trimmed by 0 bases and J by 8 bases, leaving 12 bases between them. Here the CDR3 reads CASSVGSGFDEQFF. The CDR3 nucleotides are TGTGCCAGCAGCGTAGGTTCCGGGTTTGATGAGCAGTTCTTC.

This clonotype came up many times. The chain links TRBV7-2 to TRBJ2-3; no clear D. The CDR3 totals 14 residues. The germline V gene encodes CDR1 SGHTA and CDR2 FQGNSA. Trimming took off 6 bases at V and 2 bases at J, with 12 bases between the two ends. The CDR3 bases are TGTGCCAGCAGGAAGAGTTTCATCACAGATACGCAGTATTTT. This encodes CASRKSFITDTQYF.

V is TRBV6-6 and J is TRBJ2-1; D perhaps matches TRBD1 (5 bases). Trimming cost V 5 bases and J 15 bases, with 17 bases left between them. Germline loops: CDR1 MNHNY, CDR2 SVGAGI (reference sequence). This CDR3 has 12 residues. Here the CDR3 reads CASSADRTFRFF. Here the CDR3 DNA reads TGTGCCAGCAGTGCCGACAGAACTTTTAGGTTCTTC.

A few counts support this clonotype. The CDR3 here is CASSYGAANEQFF. The CDR3 DNA is TGTGCCAGCAGTTACGGGGCCGCGAATGAGCAGTTCTTC. This chain uses TRBV6-2 or TRBV6-3 with TRBJ2-1, with a possible D match to TRBD1 (5 bases). CDR1 is MNHEY, CDR2 SVGEGT, per germline. V shed 2 bases and J shed 7 bases, with 9 bases lying between them. This CDR3 region has 13 residues.

This clonotype has a count of ten or more. The CDR3 nucleotides are TGTGCCAGCAGTCCCCTGGACAGTGAGAATGAAAAACTGTTTTTT. Its protein is CASSPLDSENEKLFF. This chain connects TRBV28 to TRBJ1-4; a possible D gene is TRBD1 (6 bases). Germline V CDR1 and CDR2: MDHEN, SYDVKM. V lost 5 bases, J lost 5 bases, and 15 bases lay in between. This CDR3 has 15 residues.